A selection of T cell receptor beta chains follows, all from one sample in a study of CD8 T cells in ankylosing spondylitis. TCRdb reprocessed the 5' RACE reads via MiXCR and lists one record per CDR3 protein. Here the sample spans more than 600,000 distinct CDR3 sequences, 15% to 20% being singletons. Sequenced sample: blood, either unsorted or a sorted T cell fraction (not recorded which). The receptors were sampled from a male donor with ankylosing spondylitis. Both conserved end residues are part of each CDR3. The D gene is left open where the match is weak. Expanded clones are given a class, and other clones once, few, many or no size at all.

D gene | J gene | clone size | CDR3 length | V gene | CDR3 DNA | CDR3 protein
NA | TRBJ1-1 | many | 12 | TRBV12-3/TRBV12-4 | TGTGCCAGCAGTTTACAGGCAGCTGAAGCTTTCTTT | CASSLQAAEAFF
TRBD2 | TRBJ2-3 | NA | 16 | TRBV12-3/TRBV12-4 | TGTGCCAGCAGCTCCCCTAGCGGGGGGACCACAGATACGCAGTATTTT | CASSSPSGGTTDTQYF
NA | TRBJ2-3 | NA | 15 | TRBV29-1 | TGCAGCGTTGAAGTGGTGCTAGCCCCCCGAGGTACGCAGTATTTT | CSVEVVLAPRGTQYF
TRBD2 | TRBJ2-5 | NA | 15 | TRBV5-5 | TGTGCCAGCAGCTTGGTTGTCTCAGTCGCGGGGGCCCAGTACTTC | CASSLVVSVAGAQYF
NA | TRBJ2-7 | NA | 14 | TRBV5-3 | TGTGCCAGAAGTGGATCAGGCGCCTCCTACGAGCAGTACTTC | CARSGSGASYEQYF
TRBD1 | TRBJ2-7 | few | 16 | TRBV7-8 | TGTGCCAGCAGCTCAGACCGGGACAGGGCCACCTACGAGCAGTACTTC | CASSSDRDRATYEQYF
TRBD1 | TRBJ1-5 | few | 15 | TRBV5-5 | TGTGCCAGCAGCTTCGACCCGGGACAGCATCAGCCCCAGCATTTT | CASSFDPGQHQPQHF
NA | TRBJ2-1 | NA | 16 | TRBV7-8 | TGTGCCAGCAGCTTAGGTGGCCAGGGGGAGGGAGGTGAGCAGTTCTTC | CASSLGGQGEGGEQFF
NA | TRBJ1-2 | few | 14 | TRBV7-2 | TGTGCCAGCAGCTCACAAAGTATTAACTATGGCTACACCTTC | CASSSQSINYGYTF
NA | TRBJ1-1 | NA | 12 | TRBV7-9 | TGTGCCAGCAGCTCACTACAGGGTGAGGCTTTCTTT | CASSSLQGEAFF
NA | TRBJ2-3 | few | 15 | TRBV6-5 | TGTGCCAGCAGTTACTACGCTGGGCACACAGATACGCAGTATTTT | CASSYYAGHTDTQYF
TRBD1 | TRBJ2-5 | few | 16 | TRBV24-1 | TGTGCCACCAGTGATCCTGGGCAGGGGGCTGGTGAGACCCAGTACTTC | CATSDPGQGAGETQYF
NA | TRBJ1-4 | few | 15 | TRBV12-3/TRBV12-4 | TGTGCCAGCAGTTTCAGGGCTGCAACTAATGAAAAACTGTTTTTT | CASSFRAATNEKLFF
NA | TRBJ2-7 | NA | 11 | TRBV10-3 | TGTGCCATGGGACAAGAATACGAGCAGTACTTC | CAMGQEYEQYF
NA | TRBJ1-1 | NA | 15 | TRBV10-3 | TGTGCCATCAGTGAAAGCCTGGCCATGAACACTGAAGCTTTCTTT | CAISESLAMNTEAFF
TRBD1 | TRBJ2-7 | few | 16 | TRBV12-3/TRBV12-4 | TGTGCCAGCAGCCCTATCTCCGGGACAGGCTACTACGAGCAGTACTTC | CASSPISGTGYYEQYF
NA | TRBJ2-1 | few | 15 | TRBV5-1 | TGCGCCAGCAGCTTGGAGTCAGGACGGAACAATGAGCAGTTCTTC | CASSLESGRNNEQFF
NA | TRBJ1-5 | many | 14 | TRBV29-1 | TGCAGCGTTGGTTTAGGGGTCGAGGGTCAGCCCCAGCATTTT | CSVGLGVEGQPQHF
NA | TRBJ1-5 | NA | 15 | TRBV3-1 | TGTGCCAGCAGCCAAGGTGTCATCGGGTATCAGCCCCAGCATTTT | CASSQGVIGYQPQHF
NA | TRBJ2-1 | NA | 11 | TRBV19 | TGTGCCAGTACAGGTTCCGGCGAGCAGTTCTTC | CASTGSGEQFF
NA | TRBJ2-1 | few | 13 | TRBV20-1 | TGCAGTGCTAAGCCCTCGTGGCTAGACAAGCAGTTCTTC | CSAKPSWLDKQFF
TRBD1 | TRBJ2-7 | NA | 14 | TRBV10-2 | TGCGCCAGCAGTGAGCAAGGGGGCGAAACCGAGCAGTACTTC | CASSEQGGETEQYF
NA | TRBJ2-7 | NA | 12 | TRBV12-3/TRBV12-4 | TGTGCCAGCAGTTTAATAGGCGAAGAGCAGTACTTC | CASSLIGEEQYF
TRBD1 | TRBJ2-1 | NA | 16 | TRBV19 | TGTGCCAGTAGTATGGGTACAGGGGGACCGTACAATGAGCAGTTCTTC | CASSMGTGGPYNEQFF
NA | TRBJ1-1 | NA | 13 | TRBV19 | TGTGCCAGTAGTATATCAGGGAGTACTGAAGCTTTCTTT | CASSISGSTEAFF
NA | TRBJ2-1 | NA | 18 | TRBV7-3 | TGTGCCAGCAGCTTAACAGTTTCGCTAGGGGGGGGTAACAATGAGCAGTTCTTC | CASSLTVSLGGGNNEQFF
NA | TRBJ2-1 | NA | 15 | TRBV29-1 | TGCAGCGTTCGGGGTCTCCGGGGGGACAACAATGAGCAGTTCTTC | CSVRGLRGDNNEQFF
NA | TRBJ1-2 | NA | 15 | TRBV12-3/TRBV12-4 | TGTGCCAGCAGTCCCGACCGTGGGGGCTCGGAGGGCTACACCTTC | CASSPDRGGSEGYTF
NA | TRBJ1-1 | NA | 18 | TRBV3-1 | TGTGCCAGCAGCCAAGGGGCGTCGGCAGGCGGGTTCGTAACTGAAGCTTTCTTT | CASSQGASAGGFVTEAFF
TRBD2 | TRBJ2-5 | few | 14 | TRBV20-1 | TGCAGTGCCGGGGTTAGCGGGGTCCAAGAGACCCAGTACTTC | CSAGVSGVQETQYF
NA | TRBJ1-1 | once | 17 | TRBV20-1 | TGCTGTGCTAGAGAGCCTTGGGGAGATAACCTGAACACTGAAGCTTTCTTT | CCAREPWGDNLNTEAFF
NA | TRBJ1-1 | NA | 14 | TRBV7-2 | TGTGCCAGCAGCTTAGGGGCCACGAACACTGAAGCTTTCTTT | CASSLGATNTEAFF
TRBD1 | TRBJ1-6 | few | 14 | TRBV28 | TGTGCCAGCAGTACGACAGGGGGAGGTTCACCCCTCCACTTT | CASSTTGGGSPLHF
TRBD2 | TRBJ2-7 | NA | 16 | TRBV7-9 | TGTGCCAGCAGCTTGGGACTAGCGGGTATAAGGGTCGAGCAGTACTTC | CASSLGLAGIRVEQYF
TRBD1 | TRBJ2-1 | NA | 16 | TRBV24-1 | TGTGCCACCAGTGACGCCGGGACAGGGGGGGGCAATGAGCAGTTCTTC | CATSDAGTGGGNEQFF